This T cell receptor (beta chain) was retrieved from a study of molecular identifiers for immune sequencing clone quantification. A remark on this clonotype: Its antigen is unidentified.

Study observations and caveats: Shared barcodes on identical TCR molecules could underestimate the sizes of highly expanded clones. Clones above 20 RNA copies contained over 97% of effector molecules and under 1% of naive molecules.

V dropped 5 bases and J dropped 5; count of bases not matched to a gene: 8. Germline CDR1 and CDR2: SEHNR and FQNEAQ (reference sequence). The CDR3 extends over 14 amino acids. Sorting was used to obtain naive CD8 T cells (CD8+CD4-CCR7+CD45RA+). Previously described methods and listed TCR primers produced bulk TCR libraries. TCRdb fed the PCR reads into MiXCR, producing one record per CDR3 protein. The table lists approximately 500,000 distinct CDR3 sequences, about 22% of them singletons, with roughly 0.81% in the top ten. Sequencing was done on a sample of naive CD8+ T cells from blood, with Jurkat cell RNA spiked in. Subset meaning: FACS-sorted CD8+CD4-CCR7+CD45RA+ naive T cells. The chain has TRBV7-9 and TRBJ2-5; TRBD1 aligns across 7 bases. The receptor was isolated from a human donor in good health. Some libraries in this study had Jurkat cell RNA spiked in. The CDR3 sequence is CASSGTVDAETQYF. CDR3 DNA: TGTGCCAGCAGCGGGACAGTCGATGCGGAGACCCAGTACTTC.